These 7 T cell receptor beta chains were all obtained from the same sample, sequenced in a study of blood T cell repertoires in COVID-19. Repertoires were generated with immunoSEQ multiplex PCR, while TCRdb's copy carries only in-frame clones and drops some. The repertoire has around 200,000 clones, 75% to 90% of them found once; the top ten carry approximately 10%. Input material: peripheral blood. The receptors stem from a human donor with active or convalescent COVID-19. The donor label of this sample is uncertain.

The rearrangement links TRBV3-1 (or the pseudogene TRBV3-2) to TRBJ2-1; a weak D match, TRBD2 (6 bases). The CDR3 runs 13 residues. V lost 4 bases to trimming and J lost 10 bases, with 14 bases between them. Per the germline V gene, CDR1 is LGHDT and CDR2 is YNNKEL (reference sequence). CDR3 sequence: CASSLRHGLEQFF. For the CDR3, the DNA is TGTGCCAGCAGCCTTCGGCACGGACTAGAGCAGTTCTTC.

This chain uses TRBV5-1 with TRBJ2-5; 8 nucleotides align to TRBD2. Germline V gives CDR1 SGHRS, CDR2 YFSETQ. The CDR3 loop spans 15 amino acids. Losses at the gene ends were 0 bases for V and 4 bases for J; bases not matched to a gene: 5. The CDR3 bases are TGCGCCAGCAGCTTGGAGCTGAGCGGGGGAGAGACCCAGTACTTC. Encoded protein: CASSLELSGGETQYF.

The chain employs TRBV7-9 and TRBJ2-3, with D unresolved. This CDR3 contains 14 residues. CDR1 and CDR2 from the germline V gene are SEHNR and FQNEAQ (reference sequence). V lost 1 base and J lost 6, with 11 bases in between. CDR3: CASSLDRRRDTQYF. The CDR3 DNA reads TGTGCCAGCAGCTTAGACAGACGCAGGGATACGCAGTATTTT.

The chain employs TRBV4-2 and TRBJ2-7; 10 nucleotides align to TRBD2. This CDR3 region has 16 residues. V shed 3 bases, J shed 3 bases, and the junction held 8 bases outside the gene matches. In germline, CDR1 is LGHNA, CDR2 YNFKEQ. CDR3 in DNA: TGTGCCAGCAGCCACGAAGGACTAGCGGACCACTACGAGCAGTACTTC. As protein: CASSHEGLADHYEQYF.

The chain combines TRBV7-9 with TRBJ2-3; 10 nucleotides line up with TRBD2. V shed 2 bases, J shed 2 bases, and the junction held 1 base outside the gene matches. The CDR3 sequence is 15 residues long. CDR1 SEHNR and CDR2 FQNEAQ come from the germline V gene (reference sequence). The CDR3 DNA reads TGTGCCAGCAGCTTAACTAGCGGGGTCACAGATACGCAGTATTTT. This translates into CASSLTSGVTDTQYF.

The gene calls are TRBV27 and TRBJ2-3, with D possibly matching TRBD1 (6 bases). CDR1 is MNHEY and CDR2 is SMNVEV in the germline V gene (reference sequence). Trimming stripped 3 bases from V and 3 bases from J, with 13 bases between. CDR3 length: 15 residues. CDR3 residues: CASSFSPQGTDTQYF. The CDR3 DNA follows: TGTGCCAGCAGTTTCTCGCCCCAGGGGACAGATACGCAGTATTTT.

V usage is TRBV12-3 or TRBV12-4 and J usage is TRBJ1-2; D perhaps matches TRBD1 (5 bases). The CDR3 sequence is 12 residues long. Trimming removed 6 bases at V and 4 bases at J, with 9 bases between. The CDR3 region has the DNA TGTGCCAGCAGCCCTACAGGCTATGGCTACACCTTC. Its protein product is CASSPTGYGYTF.